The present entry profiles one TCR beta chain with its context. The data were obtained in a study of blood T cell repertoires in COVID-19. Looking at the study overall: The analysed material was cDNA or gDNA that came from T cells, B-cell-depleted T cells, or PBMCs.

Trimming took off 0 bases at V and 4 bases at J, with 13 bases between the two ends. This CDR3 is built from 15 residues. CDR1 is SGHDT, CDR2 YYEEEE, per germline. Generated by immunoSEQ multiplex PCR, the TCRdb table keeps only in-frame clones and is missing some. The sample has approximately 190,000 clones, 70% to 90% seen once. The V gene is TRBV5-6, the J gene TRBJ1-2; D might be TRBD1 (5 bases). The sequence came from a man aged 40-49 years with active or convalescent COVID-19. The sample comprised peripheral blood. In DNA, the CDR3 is TGTGCCAGCAGCTTGGTCGCGGGGCCTCTCTATGGCTACACCTTC. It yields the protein CASSLVAGPLYGYTF.